This entry lists 22 T cell receptor beta chains sequenced from one sample in a study of CD8 T cells in ankylosing spondylitis. TCRdb independently ran MiXCR on the 5' RACE reads; one entry per CDR3 protein. Of more than 600,000 distinct CDR3 sequences listed, under 20% are singletons. For these receptors, no antigen is known. Study-level points and caveats: Ankylosing spondylitis blood appeared to be characterized by a TCR beta motif of 8 or 9 highly homologous variants.

The sequenced sample consisted of blood, either unsorted or a sorted T cell fraction (not recorded which). The origin of the receptors is a male donor with ankylosing spondylitis.

V usage is TRBV20-1 and J usage is TRBJ1-4; TRBD1 agrees at 9 bases. Per the germline V gene, CDR1 is DFQATT and CDR2 is SNEGSKA (reference sequence). This CDR3 contains 16 residues. The V gene end was trimmed by 3 bases and the J gene end by 0 bases; junction bases not matched to a gene: 5. The CDR3 sequence: CSASRTGAPTNEKLFF. DNA for the CDR3: TGCAGTGCTAGTCGGACAGGGGCTCCAACTAATGAAAAACTGTTTTTT.

This clonotype is a singleton in its sample. This chain joins TRBV20-1 and TRBJ1-5, with a possible D match to TRBD1 (6 bases). The CDR3 contains 15 residues. Germline V lookup: CDR1 DFQATT, CDR2 SNEGSKA (reference sequence). Between the trimmed V and J ends, which lost 1 base and 0 bases, there was a span of 10 bases. CDR3 nucleotide sequence: TGCAGTGCTAGAGGAAACAGGGTTAGCAATCAGCCCCAGCATTTT. Translated, it gives CSARGNRVSNQPQHF.

This rearrangement joins TRBV20-1 to TRBJ2-3; 10 bases are a match to TRBD2. The germline V gene encodes CDR1 DFQATT and CDR2 SNEGSKA (reference sequence). Losses at the gene ends were 8 bases for V and 0 bases for J; bases not matched to a gene: 8. The CDR3 contains 15 residues. The CDR3 reads CSTLVLAGSTDTQYF. The CDR3 nucleotides read TGCAGTACTCTAGTACTAGCGGGGAGCACAGATACGCAGTATTTT.

This clonotype appeared many times. V gene TRBV11-2 combines with J gene TRBJ2-3, with D tentatively TRBD1 or TRBD2 (6 bases each). The V and J ends lost 1 base and 2 bases respectively, with 10 bases between them. The germline gives CDR1 SGHAT, CDR2 FQNNGV. CDR3 length: 15 residues. Here the CDR3 reads CASSLVGGSTDTQYF. CDR3 DNA: TGTGCCAGCAGCTTAGTGGGGGGCTCCACAGATACGCAGTATTTT.

The chain combines TRBV20-1 with TRBJ1-5; 7 bases are a match to TRBD1. The CDR3 consists of 17 residues. J gave up 0 bases and V 3 bases, and 11 bases lay outside the gene matches. Germline assignment: CDR1 DFQATT and CDR2 SNEGSKA (reference sequence). CDR3 sequence: CSASPGQTLYSNQPQHF. CDR3 nucleotides: TGCAGTGCTAGCCCGGGACAGACCCTCTATAGCAATCAGCCCCAGCATTTT.

V and J are TRBV3-1 and TRBJ2-2, with D possibly matching TRBD2 (6 bases). Germline V CDR1 and CDR2: LGHDT, YNNKEL (reference sequence). Trimming removed 4 bases at V and 5 bases at J, with 17 bases between. The CDR3 totals 16 residues. CDR3 DNA sequence: TGTGCCAGCAGCCCGCCCCCTAGCGTAGTTACCGGGGAGCTGTTTTTT. This encodes CASSPPPSVVTGELFF.

The chain recombines TRBV4-1 with TRBJ2-7; TRBD2 agrees at 9 bases. CDR3 length: 15 amino acids. The V and J ends lost 3 bases and 4 bases, in that order; junction bases with no gene match: 7. Germline-derived CDR1 and CDR2 are MGHRA and YSYEKL. This chain's CDR3 is CASSQLAGSSYEQYF. The CDR3 DNA follows: TGCGCCAGCAGCCAGCTAGCGGGATCTTCTTACGAGCAGTACTTC.

This chain uses TRBV12-5 with TRBJ2-7, with 8 bases fitting TRBD1. V was clipped by 0 bases and J by 0 bases; unmatched bases: 13. Germline V lookup: CDR1 LGHNT, CDR2 FRNRAP. The CDR3 totals 19 residues. CDR3: CASGLVPPPQGAGSYEQYF. CDR3 nucleotides: TGTGCTAGTGGTTTGGTACCCCCCCCTCAGGGGGCCGGCTCCTACGAGCAGTACTTC.

The DNA for the CDR3 is TGTGCCTGGAGCGCTTATGAGGCCGGTCAGCCCCAGCATTTT. Protein sequence: CAWSAYEAGQPQHF. This chain joins TRBV30 and TRBJ1-5; D remains ambiguous. The CDR3 has 14 amino acids. V was trimmed by 3 bases and J by 6 bases, leaving 15 bases between them. The germline CDR1 and CDR2 sequences are GTSNPN and SVGIG (reference sequence).

This sequence joins TRBV4-3 and TRBJ1-1; no clear D gene. The CDR3 has 15 residues. The germline gives CDR1 LGHNA, CDR2 YSLEER. V was clipped by 1 base and J by 4 bases, with 13 bases between them. In DNA form, the CDR3 reads TGCGCCAGCAGCCAAGCGAGGGTACTAGGCACTGAAGCTTTCTTT. Translated: CASSQARVLGTEAFF.

For this clonotype: At one end the junction does not follow the germline gene, possibly because of a read error. V usage is TRBV28 and J usage is TRBJ1-2; 7 bases fit TRBD1. The CDR3 is made up of 15 amino acids. The V gene's germline CDR1 is MDHEN and CDR2 SYDVKM. In DNA, the CDR3 is TGTGCCAGCAGTTCTCCTACAGGGGAGAAATATGGCCACACCTTC. It encodes CASSSPTGEKYGHTF.

The V call is TRBV7-2, the J call TRBJ2-7; 11 nucleotides align to TRBD2. The germline V gene has CDR1 SGHTA and CDR2 FQGNSA. The ends lost 2 bases at V and 1 base at J; junction bases unmatched: 4. This CDR3 spans 16 amino acids. The CDR3 sequence: CASSLPLAGGSYEQYF. As DNA, the CDR3 is TGTGCCAGCAGCTTACCGCTAGCGGGAGGTTCCTACGAGCAGTACTTC.

This clonotype was seen only a few times. V and J are TRBV6-5 and TRBJ2-2; D ambiguous. There are 15 residues in the CDR3. The V gene lost 2 bases and the J gene lost 5 bases, with 12 bases spanning the gap. Looked up from germline, CDR1 is MNHEY and CDR2 is SVGAGI. In DNA form, the CDR3 reads TGTGCCAGCAGTTACATGCGGCAGAAAACCGGGGAGCTGTTTTTT. This sequence encodes CASSYMRQKTGELFF.

There are a few counts of this clonotype. The rearrangement links TRBV3-1 to TRBJ2-3, with TRBD2 matching 13 bases. Germline V gene lookup returns CDR1 LGHDT and CDR2 YNNKEL (reference sequence). This CDR3 region has 20 residues. V was pared by 1 base and J by 4 bases, with 14 bases of the junction left unmatched. The chain's CDR3 is CASSQGVTSGRRVEADTQYF. As DNA, the CDR3 is TGTGCCAGCAGCCAAGGGGTGACTAGCGGGAGGAGAGTTGAGGCAGATACGCAGTATTTT.

The genes are TRBV20-1 and TRBJ2-3; D possibly uses TRBD1 or TRBD2 (5 bases each). The ends were cut back, 6 bases at V and 3 bases at J, with 10 bases in the middle. There are 12 residues in the CDR3. From germline, CDR1 is DFQATT and CDR2 SNEGSKA (reference sequence). This CDR3 is CSAEWGTDTQYF. The CDR3 DNA reads as TGCAGTGCGGAATGGGGGACAGATACGCAGTATTTT.

The chain combines TRBV10-3 with TRBJ1-6; 7 nucleotides align to TRBD1. This CDR3 comprises 14 residues. The V segment lost 3 bases and the J segment 6 bases; nucleotides outside the gene matches: 2. Germline values: CDR1 ENHRY, CDR2 SYGVKD. The CDR3 DNA reads as TGTGCCATCAGTGAACAGGGGCTTAATTCACCCCTCCACTTT. Protein: CAISEQGLNSPLHF.

The rearrangement uses TRBV20-1 and TRBJ2-3; TRBD2 matches at 9 bases. The J segment lost 2 bases and the V segment lost 3 bases, leaving 9 bases of the junction unmatched. The CDR3 contains 16 residues. Per germline, CDR1 DFQATT and CDR2 SNEGSKA (reference sequence). The CDR3 coding sequence is TGCAGTGCTAGGAGGGGAGCGGGGGGCATCACAGATACGCAGTATTTT. Its translation is CSARRGAGGITDTQYF.

This clonotype has more than one count but fewer than ten. The chain links TRBV19 to TRBJ1-6; D possibly corresponds to TRBD1 (6 bases). Germline CDR1 LNHDA, CDR2 SQIVND (reference sequence). This CDR3 region has 15 residues. The V gene lost 7 bases and the J gene lost 2 bases, with 12 bases spanning the gap. In DNA, the CDR3 is TGTGCCAGTACCGAGACAGGAACCTATAATTCACCCCTCCACTTT. Translating it yields CASTETGTYNSPLHF.

This clonotype has more than one count but fewer than ten. This chain's CDR3 is CSVVGSGGEETQYF. In nucleotides, the CDR3 is TGCAGCGTTGTGGGGTCAGGGGGGGAAGAGACCCAGTACTTC. The chain joins TRBV29-1 to TRBJ2-5; D could derive from TRBD1 or TRBD2 (7 bases each). Trimming pared 4 bases from V and 3 bases from J, leaving 15 bases between. Germline V gives CDR1 SQVTM, CDR2 ANQGSEA. The CDR3 has 14 residues.

This clonotype turned up a few times. The rearrangement uses TRBV5-6 and TRBJ2-3, with D uncertain. CDR3 size: 14 residues. The V gene lost 2 bases and the J gene lost 4 bases, with 11 bases spanning the gap. Germline V CDR1 and CDR2: SGHDT, YYEEEE. The CDR3 region has the DNA TGTGCCAGCAGCTTTGGGTCTACGGCAGATACGCAGTATTTT. It yields the protein CASSFGSTADTQYF.

This clonotype was picked up a small number of times. The chain links TRBV18 to TRBJ2-7; D perhaps matches TRBD2 (6 bases). V was cut by 5 bases and J by 1 base, with 18 bases left in between. The CDR3 length is 16 residues. Germline CDR1 KGHSH, CDR2 LQKENI. This CDR3 is CASSISGVAGSYEQYF. As DNA, the CDR3 is TGTGCCAGCTCAATTTCGGGGGTAGCTGGATCCTACGAGCAGTACTTC.

This rearrangement joins TRBV7-8 to TRBJ2-7; 7 nucleotides align to TRBD1. Losses at the gene ends were 5 bases for V and 5 bases for J; bases not matched to a gene: 9. CDR3 size: 14 residues. The germline CDR1 and CDR2 sequences are SGHVS and FQNEAQ. CDR3 residues: CASSRPTDRDEQYF. In DNA form, the CDR3 reads TGTGCCAGCAGCCGCCCCACCGACAGGGACGAGCAGTACTTC.